This T cell receptor beta chain was captured in a study of cytomegalovirus exposure and HLA in healthy donors. The overall study: According to later analysis, the same platform produced the 120 validation and approximately 630 first-cohort repertoires. Whole-study findings and limits: A later analysis found first-cohort TCR clusters tended to co-occur in the 90 to 150 validation repertoires. Per published reports, the classifier diagnosed cytomegalovirus status with high specificity and sensitivity. Most TCR sequences were seen very rarely across donors, but some public TCRs occurred in many.

Trimming removed 5 bases from V and 6 bases from J; junction bases left unmatched: 11. CDR3 length: 16 residues. Germline V gives CDR1 SGHAT, CDR2 FQNNGV. Of note for this clone: The antigen is undetermined.

Only in-frame clones appear in the TCRdb table, and some are missing; sequencing was by immunoSEQ multiplex PCR. Of around 71,000 clones listed, about 94% are singletons. Source material: PBMCs. The V call is TRBV11-2, the J call TRBJ2-1; 9 bases are a match to TRBD1. This receptor was obtained from a young man in good health and CMV-seropositive. This CDR3 reads CASSPIRDRVPNEQFF. The CDR3 DNA sequence: TGTGCCAGCAGCCCGATTAGGGACAGGGTCCCCAATGAGCAGTTCTTC. The full variable domain, rest sourced from reference TRBV11-2 and TRBJ2-1, is EAGVAQSPRYKIIEKRQSVAFWCNPISGHATLYWYQQILGQGPKLLIQFQNNGVVDDSQLPKDRFSAERLKGVDSTLKIQPAKLEDSAVYLCASSPIRDRVPNEQFFGPGTRLTVL.